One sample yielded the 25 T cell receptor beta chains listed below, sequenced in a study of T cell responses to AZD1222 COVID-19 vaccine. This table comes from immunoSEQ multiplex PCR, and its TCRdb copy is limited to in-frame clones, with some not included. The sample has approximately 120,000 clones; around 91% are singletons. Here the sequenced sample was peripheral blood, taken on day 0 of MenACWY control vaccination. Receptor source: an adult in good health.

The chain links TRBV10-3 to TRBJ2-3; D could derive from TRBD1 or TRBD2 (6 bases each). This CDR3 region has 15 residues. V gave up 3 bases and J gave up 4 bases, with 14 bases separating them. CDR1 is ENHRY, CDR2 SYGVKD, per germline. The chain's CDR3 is CAISEGGGLSDTQYF. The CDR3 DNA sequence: TGTGCCATCAGTGAAGGAGGGGGTCTGTCAGATACGCAGTATTTT.

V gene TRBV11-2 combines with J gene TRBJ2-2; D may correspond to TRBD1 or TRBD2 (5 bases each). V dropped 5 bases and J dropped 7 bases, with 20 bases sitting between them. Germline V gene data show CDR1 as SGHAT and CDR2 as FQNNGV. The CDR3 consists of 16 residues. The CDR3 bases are TGTGCCAGCAGCAAATCCGGGACGGGGCTTGGCGGGGAGCTGTTTTTT. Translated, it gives CASSKSGTGLGGELFF.

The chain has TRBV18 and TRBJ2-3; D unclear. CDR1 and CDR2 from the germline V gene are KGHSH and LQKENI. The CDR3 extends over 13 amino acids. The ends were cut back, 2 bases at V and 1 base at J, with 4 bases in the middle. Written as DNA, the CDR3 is TGTGCCAGCTCACCAACTGGCACAGATACGCAGTATTTT. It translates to CASSPTGTDTQYF.

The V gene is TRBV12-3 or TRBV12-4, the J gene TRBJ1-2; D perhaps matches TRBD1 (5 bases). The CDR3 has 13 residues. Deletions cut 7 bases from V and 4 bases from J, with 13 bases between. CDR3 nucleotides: TGTGCCAGCACCCCCGGGGCCGGCTATGGCTACACCTTC. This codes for CASTPGAGYGYTF.

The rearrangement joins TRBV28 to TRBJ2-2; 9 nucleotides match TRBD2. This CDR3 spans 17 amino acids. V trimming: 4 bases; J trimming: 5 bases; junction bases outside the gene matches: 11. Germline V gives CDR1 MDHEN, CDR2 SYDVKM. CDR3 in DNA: TGTGCCAGCAGTTCCAGTCTAGCGGGGCACCAAACCGGGGAGCTGTTTTTT. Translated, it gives CASSSSLAGHQTGELFF.

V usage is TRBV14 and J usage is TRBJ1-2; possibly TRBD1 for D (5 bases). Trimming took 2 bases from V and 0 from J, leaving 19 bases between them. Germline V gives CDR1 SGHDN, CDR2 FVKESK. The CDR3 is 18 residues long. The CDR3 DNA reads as TGTGCCAGCAGCCAAAGATGGGTGAACGGACAAGCTAACTATGGCTACACCTTC. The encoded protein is CASSQRWVNGQANYGYTF.

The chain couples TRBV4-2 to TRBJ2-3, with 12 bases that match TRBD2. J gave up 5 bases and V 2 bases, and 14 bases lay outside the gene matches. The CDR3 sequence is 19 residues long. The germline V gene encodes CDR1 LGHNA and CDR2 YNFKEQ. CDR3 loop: CASSQLTSTSGGIGDTQYF. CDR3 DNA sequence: TGTGCCAGCAGCCAATTGACCTCAACTAGCGGGGGGATCGGAGATACGCAGTATTTT.

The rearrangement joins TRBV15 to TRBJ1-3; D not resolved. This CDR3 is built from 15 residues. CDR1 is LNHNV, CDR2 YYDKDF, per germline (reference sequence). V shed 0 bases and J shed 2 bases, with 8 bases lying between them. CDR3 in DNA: TGTGCCACCAGCAGAGATCGGGTAGCTGGAAACACCATATATTTT. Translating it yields CATSRDRVAGNTIYF.

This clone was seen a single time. The CDR3 bases are TGTGCCAGCTCAACGACTAGCGGAGTGGGAGGGGAGACCCAGTACTTC. This gives the protein CASSTTSGVGGETQYF. The genes are TRBV18 and TRBJ2-5, with 9 bases matching TRBD2. Germline CDR1 reads KGHSH; CDR2 reads LQKENI. CDR3 length equals 16 residues. The V and J ends lost 5 bases and 5 bases, in that order; junction bases with no gene match: 12.

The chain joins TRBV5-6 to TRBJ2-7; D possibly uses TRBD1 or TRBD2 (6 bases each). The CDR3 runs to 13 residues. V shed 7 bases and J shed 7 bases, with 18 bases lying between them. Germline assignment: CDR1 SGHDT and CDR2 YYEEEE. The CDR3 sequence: CASSPIRGQEQYV. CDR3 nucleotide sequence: TGTGCCAGCTCCCCGATTCGGGGGCAAGAGCAGTACGTC.

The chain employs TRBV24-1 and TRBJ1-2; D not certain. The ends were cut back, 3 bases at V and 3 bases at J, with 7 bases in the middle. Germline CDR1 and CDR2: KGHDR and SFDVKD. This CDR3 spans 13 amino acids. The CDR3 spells CATSDSQHYGYTF. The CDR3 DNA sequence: TGTGCCACCAGTGATAGCCAACACTATGGCTACACCTTC.

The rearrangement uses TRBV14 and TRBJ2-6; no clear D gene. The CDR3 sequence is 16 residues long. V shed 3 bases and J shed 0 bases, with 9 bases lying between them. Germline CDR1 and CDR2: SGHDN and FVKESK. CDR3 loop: CASSQAILSGANVLTF. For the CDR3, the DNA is TGTGCCAGCAGCCAGGCCATCCTCTCTGGGGCCAACGTCCTGACTTTC. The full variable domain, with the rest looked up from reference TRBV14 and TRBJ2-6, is EAGVTQFPSHSVIEKGQTVTLRCDPISGHDNLYWYRRVMGKEIKFLLHFVKESKQDESGMPNNRFLAERTGGTYSTLKVQPAELEDSGVYFCASSQAILSGANVLTFGAGSRLTVL.

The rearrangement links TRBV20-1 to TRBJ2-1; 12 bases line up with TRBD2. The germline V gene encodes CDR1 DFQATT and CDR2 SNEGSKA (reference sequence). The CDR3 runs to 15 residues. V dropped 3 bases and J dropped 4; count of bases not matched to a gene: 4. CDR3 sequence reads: CSASSGTSGYNEQFF. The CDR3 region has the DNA TGCAGTGCTAGTTCCGGGACTAGCGGGTACAATGAGCAGTTCTTC.

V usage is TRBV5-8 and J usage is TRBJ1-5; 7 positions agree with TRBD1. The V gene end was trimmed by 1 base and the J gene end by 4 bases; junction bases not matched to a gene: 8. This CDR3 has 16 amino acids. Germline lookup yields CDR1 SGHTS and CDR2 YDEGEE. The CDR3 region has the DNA TGTGCCAGCAGCTTGAACAGGGGTTGGGGAAATCAGCCCCAGCATTTT. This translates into CASSLNRGWGNQPQHF.

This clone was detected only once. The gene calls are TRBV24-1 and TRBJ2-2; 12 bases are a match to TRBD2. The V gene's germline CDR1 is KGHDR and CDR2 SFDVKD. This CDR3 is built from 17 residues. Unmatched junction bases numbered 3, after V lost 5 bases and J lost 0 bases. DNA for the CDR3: TGTGCCACCAGTGGTACTAGCGGGAGGCCGAACACCGGGGAGCTGTTTTTT. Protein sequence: CATSGTSGRPNTGELFF.

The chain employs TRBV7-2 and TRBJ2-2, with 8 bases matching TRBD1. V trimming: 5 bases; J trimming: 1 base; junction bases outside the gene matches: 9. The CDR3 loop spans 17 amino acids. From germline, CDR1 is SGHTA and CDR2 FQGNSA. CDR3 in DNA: TGTGCCAGCAGCGCTCGGACAGGGTACGGGAACACCGGGGAGCTGTTTTTT. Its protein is CASSARTGYGNTGELFF.

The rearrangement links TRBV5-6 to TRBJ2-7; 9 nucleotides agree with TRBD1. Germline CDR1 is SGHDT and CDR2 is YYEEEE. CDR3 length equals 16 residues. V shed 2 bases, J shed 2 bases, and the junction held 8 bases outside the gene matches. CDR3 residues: CASSLEGGQGPYEQYV. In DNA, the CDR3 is TGTGCCAGCAGCTTAGAGGGGGGACAGGGCCCCTACGAGCAGTACGTC.

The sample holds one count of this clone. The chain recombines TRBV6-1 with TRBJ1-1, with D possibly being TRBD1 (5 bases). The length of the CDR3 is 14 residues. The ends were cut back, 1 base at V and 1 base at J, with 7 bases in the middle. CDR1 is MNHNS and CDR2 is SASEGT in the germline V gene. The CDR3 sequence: CASSEGGRNTEAFF. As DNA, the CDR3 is TGTGCCAGCAGTGAAGGGGGGAGGAACACTGAAGCTTTCTTT.

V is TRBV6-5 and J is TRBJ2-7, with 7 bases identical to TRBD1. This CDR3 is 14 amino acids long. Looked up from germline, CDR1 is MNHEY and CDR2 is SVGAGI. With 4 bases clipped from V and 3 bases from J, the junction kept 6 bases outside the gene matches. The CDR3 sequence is CASSSRGTDYEQYF. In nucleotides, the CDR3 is TGTGCCAGCAGTTCCAGGGGGACAGACTACGAGCAGTACTTC.

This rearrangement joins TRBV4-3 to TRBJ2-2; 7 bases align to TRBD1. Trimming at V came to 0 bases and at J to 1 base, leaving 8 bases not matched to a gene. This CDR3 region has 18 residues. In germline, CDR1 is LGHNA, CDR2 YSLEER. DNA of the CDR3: TGCGCCAGCAGCCAAGATTCGGAACAGGGGCAGAACACCGGGGAGCTGTTTTTT. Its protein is CASSQDSEQGQNTGELFF.

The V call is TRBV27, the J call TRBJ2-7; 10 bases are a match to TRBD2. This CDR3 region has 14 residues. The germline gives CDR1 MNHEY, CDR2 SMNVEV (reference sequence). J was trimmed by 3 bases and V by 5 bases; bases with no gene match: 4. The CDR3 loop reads CASSLAGASYEQYF. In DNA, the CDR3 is TGTGCCAGCAGTCTAGCGGGAGCGAGCTACGAGCAGTACTTC.

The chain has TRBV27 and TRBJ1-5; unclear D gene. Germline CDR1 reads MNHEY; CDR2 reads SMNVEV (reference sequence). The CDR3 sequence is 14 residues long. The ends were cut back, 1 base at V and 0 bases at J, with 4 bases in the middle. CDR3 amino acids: CASSLYPSNQPQHF. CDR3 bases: TGTGCCAGCAGTTTATACCCTAGCAATCAGCCCCAGCATTTT.

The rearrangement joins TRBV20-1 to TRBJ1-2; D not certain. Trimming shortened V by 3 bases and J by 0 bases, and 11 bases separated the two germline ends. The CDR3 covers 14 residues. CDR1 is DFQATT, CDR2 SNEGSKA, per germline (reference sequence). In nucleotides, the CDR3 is TGCAGTGCTAGTGGGAACCACCCTAACTATGGCTACACCTTC. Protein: CSASGNHPNYGYTF.

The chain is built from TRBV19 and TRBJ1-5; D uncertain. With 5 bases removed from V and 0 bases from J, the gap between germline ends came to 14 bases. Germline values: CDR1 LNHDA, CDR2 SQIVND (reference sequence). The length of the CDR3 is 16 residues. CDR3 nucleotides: TGTGCCAGTAGTGCGAACGTATACTATAGCAATCAGCCCCAGCATTTT. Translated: CASSANVYYSNQPQHF.

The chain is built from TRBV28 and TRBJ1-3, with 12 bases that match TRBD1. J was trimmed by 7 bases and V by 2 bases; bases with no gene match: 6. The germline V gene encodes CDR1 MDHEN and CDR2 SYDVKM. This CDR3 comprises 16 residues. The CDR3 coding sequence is TGTGCCAGCAGTTTACACGGGACAGGGGGCGAGAACACCATATATTTT. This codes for CASSLHGTGGENTIYF. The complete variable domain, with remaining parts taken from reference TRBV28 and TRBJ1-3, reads DVKVTQSSRYLVKRTGEKVFLECVQDMDHENMFWYRQDPGLGLRLIYFSYDVKMKEKGDIPEGYSVSREKKERFSLILESASTNQTSMYLCASSLHGTGGENTIYFGEGSWLTVV.